Following are 8 T cell receptor beta chains from one sample sequenced in a study of liver allograft versus peripheral blood T cells. Looking at the study overall: Repertoires of T cell receptors in transplanted livers were compared with recipients' peripheral blood repertoires.

Each CDR3 protein gets one entry after TCRdb re-called the reads with MiXCR. Here the sample spans thousands of distinct CDR3 sequences, roughly 18% being singletons. The receptors originated from a human patient who had a liver transplant. The graft donor may be the source of some T cells.

This clonotype has more than one count but fewer than ten. The chain recombines TRBV20-1 with TRBJ1-3, with unresolved D. With 6 bases removed from V and 6 bases from J, the gap between germline ends came to 15 bases. From germline, CDR1 is DFQATT and CDR2 SNEGSKA (reference sequence). This CDR3 has 13 residues. This chain's CDR3 is CSAPDRAENTIYF. As DNA, the CDR3 is TGCAGTGCCCCGGATAGAGCAGAAAACACCATATATTTT.

By share, this clonotype counts as medium-sized. The chain has TRBV6-1 and TRBJ1-2; a weak D match, TRBD1 (6 bases). The ends were cut back, 6 bases at V and 4 bases at J, with 15 bases in the middle. CDR1 and CDR2 from the germline V gene are MNHNS and SASEGT. This CDR3 region has 14 residues. This CDR3 is CASSRTEARYGYTF. The CDR3 DNA reads as TGTGCCAGCAGCCGGACAGAGGCGCGCTATGGCTACACCTTC.

The CDR3 nucleotides read TGTGCCAGCAGCCCTTACAGGGCTGGAAACACCATATATTTT. This codes for CASSPYRAGNTIYF. This chain connects TRBV14 to TRBJ1-3; a weak D match, TRBD1 (6 bases). The CDR3 has 14 amino acids. V lost 4 bases, J lost 2 bases, and 9 bases lay in between. Germline loops: CDR1 SGHDN, CDR2 FVKESK.

Comments on this clonotype: A much larger clone sits a single nucleotide away, making a read error possible. This chain uses TRBV6-6 with TRBJ1-2; D might be TRBD1 (6 bases). Between the trimmed V and J ends, which lost 7 bases and 5 bases, there was a span of 8 bases. CDR1 and CDR2 from the germline V gene are MNHNY and SVGAGI (reference sequence). The CDR3 loop spans 11 amino acids. The CDR3, as DNA: TGTGCCAGCACCGGACAGTATGGCTACACCTTC. It codes for CASTGQYGYTF.

This clonotype showed up just a few times. The chain uses TRBV5-6 and TRBJ1-3, with D possibly being TRBD1 (5 bases). V lost 4 bases, J lost 5 bases, and 10 bases lay in between. Germline V CDR1 and CDR2: SGHDT, YYEEEE. The CDR3 sequence is 13 residues long. CDR3 sequence reads: CASSIGVRNTIYF. CDR3 coding DNA: TGTGCCAGCAGCATAGGGGTCAGAAACACCATATATTTT.

This clonotype was recorded at least ten times. The chain joins TRBV13 to TRBJ1-5; no clear D gene. CDR1 and CDR2 (germline): PRHDT, FYEKMQ (reference sequence). This CDR3 contains 14 residues. Trimming took off 4 bases at V and 9 bases at J, with 16 bases between the two ends. The CDR3 sequence is CASSSSVGSGPQHF. As DNA, the CDR3 is TGTGCCAGCAGCTCCTCGGTAGGGTCGGGGCCCCAGCATTTT.

By share, this clonotype counts as medium-sized. This rearrangement joins TRBV29-1 to TRBJ1-1; TRBD1 might be the D (5 bases). V was trimmed by 0 bases and J by 4 bases, leaving 18 bases between them. The CDR3 totals 16 residues. CDR1 SQVTM and CDR2 ANQGSEA come from the germline V gene. The CDR3 protein is CSVEDFEDNPGTEAFF. The CDR3 DNA reads as TGCAGCGTTGAAGACTTTGAGGACAATCCTGGCACTGAAGCTTTCTTT.

This clonotype is judged medium-sized. V is TRBV29-1 and J is TRBJ1-3, with TRBD1 as a possible D gene (6 bases). Germline V gives CDR1 SQVTM, CDR2 ANQGSEA. V was shortened by 7 bases and J by 0 bases, with 10 bases between the two germline ends. This CDR3 contains 13 residues. CDR3 DNA sequence: TGCAGCGCCCGACAGGACTCTGGAAACACCATATATTTT. Translating it yields CSARQDSGNTIYF. Complete variable domain (other parts from reference TRBV29-1 and TRBJ1-3): SAVISQKPSRDICQRGTSLTIQCQVDSQVTMMFWYRQQPGQSLTLIATANQGSEATYESGFVIDKFPISRPNLTFSTLTVSNMSPEDSSIYLCSARQDSGNTIYFGEGSWLTVV.